Detailed here is one T cell receptor (beta chain). The data are from a study of patients and donors after allogeneic stem cell transplantation. TCRdb reprocessed the RT-PCR reads with MiXCR, giving one entry per CDR3 protein. The table has 80,000 to 90,000 distinct CDR3 sequences, around 46% seen once; the top ten hold 50% to 75%. Sequencing input: blood, either unsorted or a sorted T cell fraction (not recorded which). The receptor's source is a human donor who was either an allogeneic HSCT recipient or a stem cell or donor lymphocyte infusion donor (not recorded which). It is not recorded whose cells these are; they may come from a transplant donor.

As DNA, the CDR3 is TGTGCCAGCAGTTTTCCGGGACAGGGAGTTTCAAGAAGAACTGAAGCTTTCTTT. Translating gives CASSFPGQGVSRRTEAFF. V and J are TRBV28 and TRBJ1-1, with 9 bases matching TRBD1. J was trimmed by 5 bases and V by 3 bases; bases with no gene match: 16. CDR3 length: 18 residues. The V gene's germline CDR1 is MDHEN and CDR2 SYDVKM.